This is a list of T cell receptor beta chains from one sample in a study of somatic mutations in cytotoxic T cells in rheumatoid arthritis. The data were produced by immunoSEQ multiplex PCR, yet TCRdb's version contains in-frame clones alone and is incomplete. The sample lists about 7,100 clones, roughly 77% seen once, with 11% in the top ten. Specimen: CD8+ T cells sorted from blood. All receptors come from an adult with rheumatoid arthritis. Each CDR3 is given with its conserved first and last residue. The D gene is left open where the match is weak. Clone size appears in some rows only: once, few, many, or a class for an expanded clone.

d_call j_call v_call clone_size cdr3_aa cdr3_nt
TRBD1 TRBJ2-3 TRBV10-3 . CAISAIQGAGTDTQYF TGTGCCATCAGTGCCATACAGGGGGCTGGCACAGATACGCAGTATTTT
. TRBJ2-3 TRBV6-1 . CASSEPGKEDTQYF TGTGCCAGCAGTGAGCCAGGGAAAGAAGATACGCAGTATTTT
TRBD1 TRBJ1-5 TRBV6-5 . CASSWGTGDQPQHF TGTGCCAGCAGTTGGGGGACAGGGGATCAGCCCCAGCATTTT
. TRBJ1-1 TRBV6-5 . CASSYRSGAEAFF TGTGCCAGCAGTTACCGATCAGGGGCTGAAGCTTTCTTT
TRBD2 TRBJ2-2 TRBV2 . CAILRPTSGNTGELFF TGTGCCATCCTCCGGCCGACTAGCGGTAACACCGGGGAGCTGTTTTTT
. TRBJ2-5 TRBV9 . CASSGETQYF TGTGCCAGCAGCGGAGAGACCCAGTACTTC
. TRBJ1-5 TRBV27 . CASSGAGSGQPQHF TGTGCCAGCTCGGGGGCGGGGTCTGGGCAGCCCCAGCATTTT
. TRBJ1-1 TRBV15 . CATSRDTRVEAFF TGTGCCACCAGCAGAGATACGAGAGTTGAAGCTTTCTTT
. TRBJ1-1 TRBV28 . CASSSLFTGTEAFF TGTGCCAGCAGTTCCCTCTTTACGGGGACTGAAGCTTTCTTT
. TRBJ1-4 TRBV2 . CASSVNLGGRGNEKLFF TGTGCCAGCAGTGTTAATTTGGGTGGTCGGGGTAATGAAAAACTGTTTTTT
. TRBJ2-1 TRBV5-1 . CASSSTAIYNEQFF TGCGCCAGCAGCTCGACAGCCATCTACAATGAGCAGTTCTTC
. TRBJ2-5 TRBV28 . CASSLGRTETQYF TGTGCCAGCAGTTTAGGGAGAACGGAGACCCAGTACTTC
TRBD1 TRBJ2-1 TRBV25-1 . CASRRTGVGYNEQFF TGTGCCAGCAGACGCACAGGGGTTGGCTACAATGAGCAGTTCTTC
. TRBJ1-1 TRBV6-6 once CASSASRDGTEAFF TGTGCCAGCAGTGCTTCCAGGGATGGCACTGAAGCTTTCTTT
. TRBJ2-5 TRBV5-6 . CASSWIPRETQYF TGTGCCAGCAGCTGGATCCCCCGGGAGACCCAGTACTTC
TRBD1 TRBJ2-2 TRBV2 few CANSGQGANTGELFF TGTGCCAACTCCGGACAGGGCGCGAACACCGGGGAGCTGTTTTTT
. TRBJ2-7 TRBV12-5 few CASGLGGEQYF TGTGCTAGTGGTTTGGGGGGAGAGCAGTACTTC
. TRBJ1-1 TRBV9 once CASGVGFNTEAFF TGTGCCAGCGGGGTAGGGTTCAACACTGAAGCTTTCTTT
. TRBJ1-3 TRBV25-1 . CASSPTLLSSGNTIYF TGTGCCAGCAGTCCAACACTACTGAGCTCTGGAAACACCATATATTTT
TRBD1 TRBJ2-7 TRBV7-8 once CASSALTRGRLWEQYF TGTGCCAGCAGCGCTCTGACGAGGGGGCGTTTATGGGAGCAGTACTTC
. TRBJ2-2 TRBV4-3 . CASSPGGLRPGELFF TGCGCCAGCAGCCCTGGAGGGCTTAGACCGGGGGAGCTGTTTTTT
. TRBJ2-5 TRBV2 . CARGHAKQTQYF TGTGCCAGGGGACATGCCAAGCAGACCCAGTACTTC
. TRBJ1-1 TRBV6-5 . CASSYSVGTEAFF TGTGCCAGCAGTTACTCGGTAGGCACTGAAGCTTTCTTT
. TRBJ2-5 TRBV18 . CASSPRDQETQYF TGTGCCAGCTCACCGCGAGACCAAGAGACCCAGTACTTC
. TRBJ2-1 TRBV7-7 few CASSSLWLDEQFF TGTGCTAGCAGCTCCCTATGGCTCGATGAGCAGTTCTTC
TRBD2 TRBJ2-7 TRBV5-4 . CASSHLPRELTYEQYF TGTGCCAGCAGCCACCTACCGCGGGAGCTTACCTACGAGCAGTACTTC
. TRBJ2-5 TRBV6-6 . CASSPRAPQETQYF TGTGCCAGCAGTCCCCGAGCACCCCAGGAGACCCAGTACTTC